These 20 T cell receptor beta chains were sequenced from one sample in a study of radiation and T cells in renal cell carcinoma. Using immunoSEQ multiplex PCR, the repertoire was profiled, and TCRdb retains in-frame clones only, with some absent. The sample has approximately 120,000 clones, around 81% seen once. This sample's time point: blood 2 weeks post-SBRT. Treatment noted: 15 Gy SBRT to primary tumor, nephrectomy 4 weeks later. The sequencing here drew on blood, taken from a patient whose treatment included radiotherapy and nephrectomy. These receptors originate from a man aged 50 or older with renal cell carcinoma.

V and J are TRBV2 and TRBJ2-7; 7 nucleotides align to TRBD1. The CDR3 has 14 amino acids. V trimming: 8 bases; J trimming: 3 bases; junction bases outside the gene matches: 10. The V gene's germline CDR1 is SNHLY and CDR2 FYNNEI. Here the CDR3 DNA reads TGTGCCAGCGAACGAGACAGGGAGATCTACGAGCAGTACTTC. Translating gives CASERDREIYEQYF.

The gene calls are TRBV6-6 and TRBJ2-1; TRBD2 agrees at 9 bases. Germline V gene lookup returns CDR1 MNHNY and CDR2 SVGAGI (reference sequence). Trimming removed 0 bases from V and 2 bases from J; junction bases left unmatched: 2. The CDR3 covers 16 residues. CDR3 loop: CASSYSTSGAYNEQFF. The CDR3, as DNA: TGTGCCAGCAGTTACTCGACTAGCGGAGCCTACAATGAGCAGTTCTTC.

J is TRBJ1-3 and V is TRBV6-1; D ambiguous. CDR1 and CDR2 from the germline V gene are MNHNS and SASEGT. The CDR3 has 11 amino acids. The V end lost 3 bases, the J end lost 8 bases, and 5 bases lay between the germline ends. This CDR3 is CASSDADTIYF. The CDR3 DNA follows: TGTGCCAGCAGTGATGCAGACACCATATATTTT.

The chain has TRBV5-1 and TRBJ1-2, with TRBD1 matching over 9 bases. Per the germline V gene, CDR1 is SGHRS and CDR2 is YFSETQ. This CDR3 has 14 amino acids. J lost 4 bases, V lost 4 bases, and 5 bases had no gene match. CDR3 sequence (DNA): TGCGCCAGCAGCGACGGGACAGGGTCCTATGGCTACACCTTC. Its protein is CASSDGTGSYGYTF.

The J gene is TRBJ2-5, the V gene TRBV4-1; D gene uncertain. The CDR3 runs 14 residues. The ends were cut back, 0 bases at V and 5 bases at J, with 10 bases in the middle. CDR1 is MGHRA and CDR2 is YSYEKL in the germline V gene. CDR3 DNA: TGCGCCAGCAGCCAAGATCGGGTTCTGGAGACCCAGTACTTC. As protein: CASSQDRVLETQYF.

This clone showed up just a few times. J is TRBJ1-1 and V is TRBV4-2; 7 bases fit TRBD1. Losses at the gene ends were 0 bases for V and 6 bases for J; bases not matched to a gene: 7. The CDR3 covers 15 residues. Germline CDR1 and CDR2: LGHNA and YNFKEQ. This chain's CDR3 is CASSQEYGTDAEAFF. The CDR3 DNA reads TGTGCCAGCAGCCAAGAATACGGGACAGACGCTGAAGCTTTCTTT.

The chain is built from TRBV29-1 and TRBJ2-5, with unresolved D. In germline, CDR1 is SQVTM, CDR2 ANQGSEA. The CDR3 loop spans 12 amino acids. The V end lost 4 bases, the J end lost 5 bases, and 11 bases lay between the germline ends. The CDR3 bases are TGCAGCGTTGTACCCACACGGGAGACCCAGTACTTC. This sequence encodes CSVVPTRETQYF.

This chain uses TRBV29-1 with TRBJ1-5, with D possibly being TRBD1 (5 bases). Germline assignment: CDR1 SQVTM and CDR2 ANQGSEA. This CDR3 region has 13 residues. Between the trimmed V and J ends, which lost 7 bases and 2 bases, there was a span of 12 bases. The CDR3: CSARGSGNQPQHF. The CDR3 region has the DNA TGCAGCGCTAGGGGTAGTGGCAATCAGCCCCAGCATTTT.

The rearrangement joins TRBV11-2 to TRBJ1-1; D possibly corresponds to TRBD1 (6 bases). Trimming shortened V by 4 bases and J by 5 bases, and 11 bases separated the two germline ends. CDR1 and CDR2 (germline): SGHAT, FQNNGV. The CDR3 is made up of 13 amino acids. CDR3 protein: CASSSGQSTEAFF. The CDR3 DNA follows: TGTGCCAGCAGCTCCGGACAGTCAACTGAAGCTTTCTTT.

The rearrangement links TRBV9 to TRBJ2-1; 10 bases map to TRBD2. V shed 4 bases and J 4 bases; nucleotides not matched to a gene: 2. The germline V gene has CDR1 SGDLS and CDR2 YYNGEE. The CDR3 extends over 14 amino acids. The CDR3 nucleotides are TGTGCCAGCAGCTTAGCGGGAGGATACAATGAGCAGTTCTTC. It specifies CASSLAGGYNEQFF.

A single count supports this clone. This sequence joins TRBV6-6 and TRBJ1-2, with TRBD1 as a possible D gene (6 bases). V lost 6 bases and J 4 bases, leaving 21 bases between the germline ends. Germline CDR1 MNHNY, CDR2 SVGAGI (reference sequence). This CDR3 is built from 16 residues. The CDR3 DNA reads TGTGCCAGCAGAGACCTGCCAGGGGAGAGTTTCTATGGCTACACCTTC. Translated: CASRDLPGESFYGYTF.

The V and J genes are TRBV13 and TRBJ2-5; 11 nucleotides agree with TRBD2. This CDR3 has 19 residues. Germline CDR1 PRHDT, CDR2 FYEKMQ (reference sequence). V was clipped by 5 bases and J by 0 bases; unmatched bases: 14. CDR3 loop: CASSRRLAGGLGYQETQYF. Written as DNA, the CDR3 is TGTGCCAGCAGCCGGAGGCTAGCGGGGGGCCTTGGGTACCAAGAGACCCAGTACTTC.

The chain is built from TRBV27 and TRBJ2-7; either TRBD1 or TRBD2 may fit D (6 bases each). Trimming shortened V by 5 bases and J by 2 bases, and 16 bases separated the two germline ends. CDR1 MNHEY and CDR2 SMNVEV come from the germline V gene (reference sequence). The CDR3 runs 15 residues. The CDR3 nucleotides read TGTGCCAGCAGTCCCCCCGGGGGCACACCCTACGAGCAGTACTTC. It is translated as CASSPPGGTPYEQYF.

This clone was seen a handful of times. The chain is built from TRBV7-3 and TRBJ1-1, with 7 bases fitting TRBD1. From germline, CDR1 is SGHTA and CDR2 FQGTGA. The length of the CDR3 is 13 residues. J gave up 3 bases and V 5 bases, and 3 bases lay outside the gene matches. The CDR3: CASSTQGDTEAFF. The DNA of the CDR3 is TGTGCCAGCAGCACCCAGGGGGACACTGAAGCTTTCTTT. Supplemented by reference TRBV7-3 and TRBJ1-1, the full variable domain reads GAGVSQTPSNKVTEKGKYVELRCDPISGHTALYWYRQSLGQGPEFLIYFQGTGAADDSGLPNDRFFAVRPEGSVSTLKIQRTERGDSAVYLCASSTQGDTEAFFGQGTRLTVV.

This rearrangement joins TRBV21-1 to TRBJ2-3. TRBV21-1 is noted as a pseudogene. CDR3 length equals 14 residues. The CDR3 spells CASSKGPVPDTQYF. In DNA, the CDR3 is TGTGCCAGCAGCAAAGGCCCCGTCCCAGATACGCAGTATTTT.

The chain couples TRBV4-3 to TRBJ1-3, with 7 bases aligning to TRBD1. Germline CDR1 reads LGHNA; CDR2 reads YSLEER. The CDR3 runs 18 residues. The V segment lost 0 bases and the J segment 5 bases; nucleotides outside the gene matches: 13. The CDR3 protein is CASSQDRPRTGYRNTIYF. CDR3 bases: TGCGCCAGCAGCCAAGATAGGCCCCGGACAGGTTACAGAAACACCATATATTTT.

The chain couples TRBV6-1 to TRBJ2-7; D remains unclear. The length of the CDR3 is 13 residues. The V gene lost 3 bases and the J gene lost 0 bases, with 6 bases spanning the gap. Germline-derived CDR1 and CDR2 are MNHNS and SASEGT. CDR3 in amino acids: CASSESISYEQYF. CDR3 coding DNA: TGTGCCAGCAGTGAGTCTATCTCCTACGAGCAGTACTTC.

The V call is TRBV5-1, the J call TRBJ2-4; 13 positions match TRBD2. Per the germline V gene, CDR1 is SGHRS and CDR2 is YFSETQ. V dropped 7 bases and J dropped 3; count of bases not matched to a gene: 16. The CDR3 runs 19 residues. CDR3 DNA: TGCGCCAGCGTCCCCCAGTTACTAGCGGGAGGGCCTAGCAAAAACATTCAGTACTTC. Encoded protein: CASVPQLLAGGPSKNIQYF.

The genes are TRBV2 and TRBJ2-7; perhaps TRBD2 as D (6 bases). CDR3 length: 16 residues. Looked up from germline, CDR1 is SNHLY and CDR2 is FYNNEI. V lost 1 base and J 4 bases, leaving 17 bases between the germline ends. The CDR3 loop is CASSEDRLVGDYEQYF. The DNA for the CDR3 is TGTGCCAGCAGTGAAGATCGACTAGTGGGGGATTACGAGCAGTACTTC.

DNA for the CDR3: TGTGCCAGCAGCTTAGAGCGAGGGGCCGGGGAGCTGTTTTTT. Its protein is CASSLERGAGELFF. The chain couples TRBV13 to TRBJ2-2, with D perhaps matching TRBD1 or TRBD2 (5 bases each). The CDR3 length is 14 residues. Trimming took 1 base from V and 6 from J, leaving 9 bases between them. Germline values: CDR1 PRHDT, CDR2 FYEKMQ (reference sequence).